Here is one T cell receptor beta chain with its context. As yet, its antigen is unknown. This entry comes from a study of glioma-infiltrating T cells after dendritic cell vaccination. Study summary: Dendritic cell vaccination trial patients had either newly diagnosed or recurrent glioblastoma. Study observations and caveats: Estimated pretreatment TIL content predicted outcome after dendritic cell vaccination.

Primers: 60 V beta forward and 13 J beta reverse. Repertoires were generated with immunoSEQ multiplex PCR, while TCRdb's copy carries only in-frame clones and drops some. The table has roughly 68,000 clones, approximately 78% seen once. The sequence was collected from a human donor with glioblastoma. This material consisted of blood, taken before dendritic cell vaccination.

CDR3 residues: CASSLGTGGFETQYF. The CDR3 DNA is TGTGCCAGCAGCCTTGGGACAGGGGGGTTTGAGACCCAGTACTTC. The chain combines TRBV2 with TRBJ2-5, with 11 bases aligning to TRBD1. The V gene's germline CDR1 is SNHLY and CDR2 FYNNEI. There are 15 residues in the CDR3. The V gene end was trimmed by 6 bases and the J gene end by 5 bases; junction bases not matched to a gene: 8.